The 23 T cell receptor beta chains below all came from one sample that was sequenced in a study of blood T cell repertoires in COVID-19. Sequencing used immunoSEQ multiplex PCR; TCRdb keeps in-frame clones, though not all of them. In the table there are 260,000 or so clones, about four fifths of which are singletons. The material sequenced was peripheral blood. The origin of the receptors is an older man with acute or convalescent COVID-19.

The chain joins TRBV28 to TRBJ1-4; TRBD1 agrees at 9 bases. The germline gives CDR1 MDHEN, CDR2 SYDVKM. Trimming cost V 5 bases and J 5 bases; bases outside gene matches: 6. This CDR3 spans 15 amino acids. CDR3 nucleotides: TGTGCCAGCAGTGTTCGCGGGACAGGGAATGAAAAACTGTTTTTT. It translates to CASSVRGTGNEKLFF.

This rearrangement joins TRBV5-5 to TRBJ1-1; 8 bases agree with TRBD1. Germline CDR1 reads SGHKS; CDR2 reads YYEKEE (reference sequence). The CDR3 is 14 residues long. Trimming took 3 bases from V and 5 from J; bases not matched to a gene: 6. The CDR3 DNA sequence: TGTGCCAGCAGCTCCGGACAGGGTGGGACTGAAGCTTTCTTT. It codes for CASSSGQGGTEAFF.

V is TRBV29-1 and J is TRBJ1-3; D is unclear. The CDR3 is made up of 11 amino acids. Germline V gene sequence: CDR1 SQVTM, CDR2 ANQGSEA. The germline V and J ends were trimmed by 4 bases and 2 bases, with 3 bases remaining between them. The DNA for the CDR3 is TGCAGCGTTGTAACTGGAAACACCATATATTTT. This encodes CSVVTGNTIYF.

This chain joins TRBV19 and TRBJ1-1; D may be TRBD1 (5 bases). The V end was cut by 5 bases, the J end by 0 bases, with 13 bases between. The germline V gene has CDR1 LNHDA and CDR2 SQIVND (reference sequence). The CDR3 length is 15 residues. The CDR3 DNA reads TGTGCCAGTAGTGAGCAGGGCTTAATGAACACTGAAGCTTTCTTT. It yields the protein CASSEQGLMNTEAFF.

This sequence joins TRBV29-1 and TRBJ2-5; D is possibly TRBD1 (6 bases). The CDR3 length is 12 residues. The germline CDR1 and CDR2 sequences are SQVTM and ANQGSEA. V was cut by 6 bases and J by 5 bases, with 13 bases left in between. The CDR3 reads CSVARGEETQYF. The CDR3 DNA sequence: TGCAGCGTAGCCAGGGGAGAGGAGACCCAGTACTTC.

This chain uses TRBV29-1 with TRBJ2-5, with D possibly matching TRBD1 (5 bases). Germline V gene sequence: CDR1 SQVTM, CDR2 ANQGSEA. V was pared by 8 bases and J by 3 bases, with 13 bases between. The CDR3 extends over 12 amino acids. CDR3 amino acids: CSSRDWKETQYF. DNA of the CDR3: TGCAGCTCCAGGGATTGGAAAGAGACCCAGTACTTC.

This chain connects TRBV30 to TRBJ1-4, with 7 bases fitting TRBD1. Germline V gene sequence: CDR1 GTSNPN, CDR2 SVGIG (reference sequence). The CDR3 is made up of 18 amino acids. V gave up 3 bases and J gave up 7 bases; unmatched junction bases: 20. The CDR3 region is CAWSAHGTERDWGEKLFF. CDR3 nucleotide sequence: TGTGCCTGGAGCGCCCACGGGACAGAGAGGGACTGGGGTGAAAAACTGTTTTTT.

This clone has a handful of counts. The genes are TRBV28 and TRBJ1-6; 10 bases are shared with TRBD1. The CDR3 loop spans 15 amino acids. From germline, CDR1 is MDHEN and CDR2 SYDVKM. V trimming: 7 bases; J trimming: 6 bases; junction bases outside the gene matches: 6. Here the CDR3 DNA reads TGTGCCAGCACCCATCGGGACAGGGGTAATTCACCCCTCCACTTT. Translation gives CASTHRDRGNSPLHF.

For the CDR3, the DNA is TGTGCCTGGAACCGTGCAGGGGTAAATCAGCCCCAGCATTTT. It is translated as CAWNRAGVNQPQHF. This sequence joins TRBV30 and TRBJ1-5; tentative D call: TRBD1 (6 bases). Germline values: CDR1 GTSNPN, CDR2 SVGIG (reference sequence). CDR3 length: 14 residues. The V and J ends lost 4 bases and 4 bases respectively, with 14 bases between them.

V usage is TRBV29-1 and J usage is TRBJ2-2, with a weak D call TRBD2 (6 bases). Germline lookup yields CDR1 SQVTM and CDR2 ANQGSEA. The CDR3 spans 16 residues. V was clipped by 4 bases and J by 6 bases, with 21 bases between them. The CDR3 DNA reads as TGCAGCGTTGTTTTAACGGGAGCCCCCTCGGCCGGGGAGCTGTTTTTT. It specifies CSVVLTGAPSAGELFF.

This chain connects TRBV19 to TRBJ2-1, with TRBD2 matching 9 bases. The CDR3 is 16 residues long. Germline CDR1 is LNHDA and CDR2 is SQIVND (reference sequence). With 4 bases clipped from V and 2 bases from J, the junction kept 6 bases outside the gene matches. The CDR3 region is CASSSGTSRAYNEQFF. CDR3 in DNA: TGTGCCAGTAGTAGTGGGACTAGCCGGGCCTACAATGAGCAGTTCTTC.

CDR3 protein: CASSFGQGKQDGYTF. In nucleotides, the CDR3 is TGTGCCAGCAGTTTCGGACAGGGCAAACAGGATGGCTACACCTTC. This chain joins TRBV28 and TRBJ1-2, with 8 bases aligning to TRBD1. The CDR3 contains 15 residues. V was pared by 3 bases and J by 6 bases, with 9 bases of the junction left unmatched. CDR1 MDHEN and CDR2 SYDVKM come from the germline V gene.

The CDR3 here is CASRFDPGGPSYEQYF. CDR3 bases: TGTGCCAGCAGGTTTGATCCAGGGGGTCCTTCTTACGAGCAGTACTTC. V gene TRBV7-9 combines with J gene TRBJ2-7; 7 bases line up with TRBD1. The germline V gene has CDR1 SEHNR and CDR2 FQNEAQ (reference sequence). The CDR3 sequence is 16 residues long. The ends lost 6 bases at V and 4 bases at J; junction bases unmatched: 15.

The V gene is TRBV5-1, the J gene TRBJ2-2, with 9 bases fitting TRBD2. In germline, CDR1 is SGHRS, CDR2 YFSETQ. The CDR3 consists of 17 residues. Trimming at V came to 1 base and at J to 0 bases, leaving 4 bases not matched to a gene. This CDR3 is CASSLSLAGTNTGELFF. The CDR3, as DNA: TGCGCCAGCAGCTTGTCGCTAGCGGGAACGAACACCGGGGAGCTGTTTTTT.

This sequence joins TRBV5-1 and TRBJ1-1, with 8 bases matching TRBD1. Germline trimming cut 3 bases from V and 4 bases from J; bases unmatched to any gene: 14. The CDR3 is 17 amino acids. Germline-derived CDR1 and CDR2 are SGHRS and YFSETQ. CDR3 region: CASSSQGQGPPGTEAFF. The DNA of the CDR3 is TGCGCCAGCAGCTCACAAGGACAGGGACCTCCAGGCACTGAAGCTTTCTTT.

V is TRBV7-9 and J is TRBJ2-7; 7 nucleotides align to TRBD1. The CDR3 has 14 residues. Losses at the gene ends were 4 bases for V and 6 bases for J; bases not matched to a gene: 9. Germline CDR1 reads SEHNR; CDR2 reads FQNEAQ (reference sequence). CDR3 nucleotide sequence: TGTGCCAGCAGCTCCGACAGGGCGCGAACCGAGCAGTACTTC. This translates into CASSSDRARTEQYF.

The chain joins TRBV5-1 to TRBJ2-5; 10 nucleotides align to TRBD1. Trimming removed 3 bases from V and 2 bases from J; junction bases left unmatched: 4. CDR1 is SGHRS, CDR2 YFSETQ, per germline. The CDR3 consists of 15 residues. The CDR3 DNA reads TGCGCCAGCAGCTCGGGACAGGGGTTGCAAGAGACCCAGTACTTC. Translating gives CASSSGQGLQETQYF.

This chain uses TRBV5-5 with TRBJ2-3; D unresolved. CDR3 length: 14 amino acids. CDR1 SGHKS and CDR2 YYEKEE come from the germline V gene (reference sequence). The V end lost 1 base, the J end lost 6 bases, and 12 bases lay between the germline ends. The CDR3 DNA reads TGTGCCAGCAGCTTGATAGTCTCCGGGGATACGCAGTATTTT. It translates to CASSLIVSGDTQYF. The entire variable domain, with the rest obtained from reference TRBV5-5 and TRBJ2-3, is as follows: DAGVTQSPTHLIKTRGQQVTLRCSPISGHKSVSWYQQVLGQGPQFIFQYYEKEERGRGNFPDRFSARQFPNYSSELNVNALLLGDSALYLCASSLIVSGDTQYFGPGTRLTVL.

This clone occurred a few times. V gene TRBV5-4 combines with J gene TRBJ2-7, with 8 bases aligning to TRBD2. V lost 0 bases, J lost 2 bases, and 7 bases stayed unmatched. There are 16 residues in the CDR3. The germline CDR1 and CDR2 sequences are SGHNT and YYREEE (reference sequence). DNA of the CDR3: TGTGCCAGCAGCTTGGCCGCGAGCGGGGGCACCTACGAGCAGTACTTC. Translated, it gives CASSLAASGGTYEQYF. Full variable domain (outside the CDR3, taken from reference TRBV5-4 and TRBJ2-7): ETGVTQSPTHLIKTRGQQVTLRCSSQSGHNTVSWYQQALGQGPQFIFQYYREEENGRGNFPPRFSGLQFPNYSSELNVNALELDDSALYLCASSLAASGGTYEQYFGPGTRLTVT.

The chain is built from TRBV29-1 and TRBJ1-2; the match to TRBD1 covers 7 bases. Germline assignment: CDR1 SQVTM and CDR2 ANQGSEA. The CDR3 loop spans 13 amino acids. Trimming removed 5 bases from V and 4 bases from J; junction bases left unmatched: 7. The CDR3 nucleotides read TGCAGCGTTATACAGGGGCAGGGCTATGGCTACACCTTC. Protein sequence: CSVIQGQGYGYTF.

The genes are TRBV6-5 and TRBJ1-1; D possibly corresponds to TRBD1 (5 bases). Looked up from germline, CDR1 is MNHEY and CDR2 is SVGAGI. This CDR3 has 14 amino acids. Trimming shortened V by 8 bases and J by 0 bases, and 13 bases separated the two germline ends. CDR3 nucleotide sequence: TGTGCCAGCCACGTCAGGGTCTTGAACACTGAAGCTTTCTTT. Its protein product is CASHVRVLNTEAFF.

The chain combines TRBV30 with TRBJ2-5; 9 bases are shared with TRBD1. The V gene end was trimmed by 4 bases and the J gene end by 5 bases; junction bases not matched to a gene: 5. The germline CDR1 and CDR2 sequences are GTSNPN and SVGIG (reference sequence). This CDR3 has 13 residues. For the CDR3, the DNA is TGTGCCTGGAACAGGGGGCTTCGGGAGACCCAGTACTTC. As protein: CAWNRGLRETQYF.

V usage is TRBV27 and J usage is TRBJ2-2; D is ambiguous. V dropped 5 bases and J dropped 1 base, with 11 bases sitting between them. The CDR3 is 15 residues long. Germline-derived CDR1 and CDR2 are MNHEY and SMNVEV (reference sequence). The CDR3 DNA is TGTGCCAGCAGTAGGATCGGCGGGAACACCGGGGAGCTGTTTTTT. Translation: CASSRIGGNTGELFF.